These 19 T cell receptor beta chains came from one sample sequenced in a study of circulating CD8 cells and anti-PD-1 response in melanoma. Each library started from roughly 15 ng of total RNA using the QIAseq Immune Repertoire TCR panel. TCRdb reprocessed the reads via MiXCR and lists one record per CDR3 protein. The data show about 1,200 distinct CDR3 sequences, about 7.6% seen once. Live CD3+CD8+TCRalphabeta+ cells were sorted into four subsets by PD-1 and/or TIGIT. Here the sequenced sample was CD8+ T cells from PBMCs, taken at baseline or after one month of anti-PD-1 therapy (not recorded which). The receptors originated from a human donor with melanoma.

By share, this clonotype counts as medium-sized. J is TRBJ2-1 and V is TRBV7-3; D not resolved. There are 13 residues in the CDR3. Trimming pared 2 bases from V and 4 bases from J, leaving 6 bases between. The V gene's germline CDR1 is SGHTA and CDR2 FQGTGA. In nucleotides, the CDR3 is TGTGCCAGCAGCTTAGACTCGTACAATGAGCAGTTCTTC. Encoded protein: CASSLDSYNEQFF.

This clonotype ranks as medium-sized. The V gene is TRBV27, the J gene TRBJ1-1; D call uncertain. V was cut by 5 bases and J by 1 base, with 11 bases left in between. The germline V gene encodes CDR1 MNHEY and CDR2 SMNVEV (reference sequence). The CDR3 runs 14 residues. The CDR3 sequence is CASSPRPANTEAFF. Here the CDR3 DNA reads TGTGCCAGCAGTCCCCGCCCAGCGAACACTGAAGCTTTCTTT.

This clonotype is deemed medium-sized. The rearrangement uses TRBV5-4 and TRBJ2-7, with D possibly TRBD1 on 5 matching bases. This CDR3 region has 13 residues. The germline V gene encodes CDR1 SGHNT and CDR2 YYREEE (reference sequence). V dropped 1 base and J dropped 2 bases, with 7 bases sitting between them. This chain's CDR3 is CASSLRGAYEQYF. The DNA of the CDR3 is TGTGCCAGCAGCTTGAGGGGTGCCTACGAGCAGTACTTC.

By frequency in the sample, this clonotype is large. The CDR3 is CASQTGSRNSPLHF. The CDR3 DNA reads TGTGCCTCCCAGACGGGGTCGAGGAATTCACCCCTCCACTTT. The chain employs TRBV19 and TRBJ1-6; D unresolved. CDR1 and CDR2 (germline): LNHDA, SQIVND (reference sequence). The CDR3 runs 14 residues. Trimming removed 11 bases at V and 7 bases at J, with 18 bases between.

In this sample, this clonotype is medium-sized. One end of the junction fails to match germline, which may point to a read error. V gene TRBV7-9 combines with J gene TRBJ2-2; no clear D. The CDR3 runs to 13 residues. Germline-derived CDR1 and CDR2 are SEHNR and FQNEAQ (reference sequence). The CDR3 sequence: CASSPTKTGELFF. The CDR3 bases are TGTGCCAGCAGCCCTACGAAAACCGGGGAGCTGTTTTTT. Full variable domain (remainder filled in from reference TRBV7-9 and TRBJ2-2): DTGVSQNPRHKITKRGQNVTFRCDPISEHNRLYWYRQTLGQGPEFLTYFQNEAQLEKSRLLSDRFSAERPKGSFSTLEIQRTEQGDSAMYLCASSPTKTGELFFGEGSRLTVL.

By its share, this clonotype is large. This rearrangement joins TRBV12-5 to TRBJ2-1; 9 bases agree with TRBD1. The germline V gene encodes CDR1 LGHNT and CDR2 FRNRAP. After removal of 1 base from V and 7 bases from J, the junction contained 2 bases not matched to a gene. This CDR3 has 14 amino acids. DNA for the CDR3: TGTGCTAGTGGTTTGGGGACAGGGGTGAATGAGCAGTTCTTC. Translated, it gives CASGLGTGVNEQFF.

This clonotype qualifies as medium-sized. The chain uses TRBV5-8 and TRBJ2-7; a weak D match, TRBD2 (6 bases). The CDR3 is 16 residues long. Deletions cut 4 bases from V and 3 bases from J, with 20 bases between. Germline CDR1 SGHTS, CDR2 YDEGEE. The CDR3 sequence: CASSQGSRGPRYEQYF. The CDR3 bases are TGTGCCAGCAGCCAGGGTTCGCGGGGTCCACGCTACGAGCAGTACTTC.

As to this clonotype: A much larger clonotype is one base distant, so this may be a read error. The V and J genes are TRBV20-1 and TRBJ2-7; D uncertain. The germline gives CDR1 DFQATT, CDR2 SNEGSKA (reference sequence). The CDR3 contains 14 residues. This CDR3 reads CSAEIKTASFEQYF. The CDR3 DNA sequence: TGCAGTGCTGAAATAAAGACGGCCTCCTTCGAGCAGTACTTC.

This sequence joins TRBV19 and TRBJ1-5, with 10 nucleotides matching TRBD1. This CDR3 comprises 15 residues. Germline V gene sequence: CDR1 LNHDA, CDR2 SQIVND (reference sequence). V shed 3 bases and J 7 bases; nucleotides not matched to a gene: 6. CDR3 nucleotide sequence: TGTGCCAGTAGTATCCCCAGACAGGGGGCCCAGCCCCAGCATTTT. As protein: CASSIPRQGAQPQHF.

This clonotype qualifies as medium-sized. The genes are TRBV12-3 or TRBV12-4 and TRBJ2-7, with D tentatively TRBD2 (5 bases). V lost 5 bases to trimming and J lost 0 bases, with 20 bases between them. The CDR3 spans 17 residues. CDR3 region: CASSHTSRMLASYEQYF. The CDR3 bases are TGTGCCAGCAGTCACACGAGCCGGATGCTAGCCTCCTACGAGCAGTACTTC.

This clonotype has just a few counts. A much larger clone is a single base away; this may be a read error. The chain links TRBV27 to TRBJ2-1, with 12 bases lining up with TRBD2. V was pared by 6 bases and J by 6 bases, with 9 bases of the junction left unmatched. The CDR3 runs 16 residues. The germline V gene encodes CDR1 MNHEY and CDR2 SMNVEV (reference sequence). CDR3 in amino acids: CASSLLAGGPSNEQFF. In DNA form, the CDR3 reads TGTGCCAGCAGCCTTCTAGCGGGGGGGCCTTCCAATGAGCAGTTCTTC.

This clonotype qualifies as medium-sized. The chain has TRBV19 and TRBJ2-5; D gene unclear. The V gene's germline CDR1 is LNHDA and CDR2 SQIVND (reference sequence). The CDR3 is made up of 11 amino acids. V shed 3 bases and J shed 5 bases, with 4 bases lying between them. CDR3 DNA sequence: TGTGCCAGTAGTATGTCGGAGACCCAGTACTTC. Its translation is CASSMSETQYF. Based on the CDR3 plus reference TRBV19 and TRBJ2-5, the full variable domain is DGGITQSPKYLFRKEGQNVTLSCEQNLNHDAMYWYRQDPGQGLRLIYYSQIVNDFQKGDIAEGYSVSREKKESFPLTVTSAQKNPTAFYLCASSMSETQYFGPGTRLLVL.

This clonotype rates as medium-sized (0.01 to 0.1%). V usage is TRBV19 and J usage is TRBJ2-1; 11 bases align to TRBD1. There are 15 residues in the CDR3. Germline CDR1 is LNHDA and CDR2 is SQIVND (reference sequence). V was clipped by 6 bases and J by 4 bases; unmatched bases: 5. CDR3: CASRTGTGGYNEQFF. In DNA form, the CDR3 reads TGTGCCAGTAGGACCGGGACAGGGGGTTACAATGAGCAGTTCTTC.

Comments on this clonotype: A much more abundant neighbour one base away suggests this may be a read error. This chain links TRBV28 with TRBJ1-4; no clear D gene. Germline CDR1 is MDHEN and CDR2 is SYDVKM. The CDR3 is 16 amino acids. CDR3 protein: CASSLLGDATNEKLPF. CDR3 DNA: TGTGCCAGCAGTTTGCTCGGGGATGCAACTAATGAAAAACTGCCTTTT.

By share, this clonotype ranks as large. The rearrangement links TRBV2 to TRBJ2-7; 7 bases are shared with TRBD1. The V and J ends lost 1 base and 3 bases, in that order; junction bases with no gene match: 6. The CDR3 is made up of 15 amino acids. Germline V gene sequence: CDR1 SNHLY, CDR2 FYNNEI. The CDR3 loop is CASSEGTGDLYEQYF. The CDR3 nucleotides are TGTGCCAGCAGTGAAGGAACAGGGGATCTCTACGAGCAGTACTTC.

In its sample, this clonotype ranks as medium-sized. V usage is TRBV5-4 and J usage is TRBJ2-2, with 7 bases matching TRBD2. CDR1 and CDR2 from the germline V gene are SGHNT and YYREEE (reference sequence). The CDR3 extends over 12 amino acids. J gave up 9 bases and V 3 bases, and 2 bases lay outside the gene matches. The CDR3 loop is CASSSGGWELFF. The DNA for the CDR3 is TGTGCCAGCAGCTCGGGGGGATGGGAGCTGTTTTTT. The complete variable domain, with remaining parts taken from reference TRBV5-4 and TRBJ2-2, reads ETGVTQSPTHLIKTRGQQVTLRCSSQSGHNTVSWYQQALGQGPQFIFQYYREEENGRGNFPPRFSGLQFPNYSSELNVNALELDDSALYLCASSSGGWELFFGEGSRLTVL.

By share, this clonotype counts as large (0.1 to 1%). This chain connects TRBV4-1 to TRBJ2-7; D ambiguous. The CDR3 extends over 14 amino acids. V was cut by 0 bases and J by 7 bases, with 13 bases left in between. Looked up from germline, CDR1 is MGHRA and CDR2 is YSYEKL. The CDR3 coding sequence is TGCGCCAGCAGCCAAGACAGGACCCCCAGGGAGCAGTACTTC. Translated, it gives CASSQDRTPREQYF.

As to this clonotype: A read error is possible here, since a much larger clone lies one base away. The rearrangement joins TRBV19 to TRBJ2-7, with 8 bases identical to TRBD1. CDR1 is LNHDA, CDR2 SQIVND, per germline (reference sequence). The length of the CDR3 is 15 residues. The CDR3 reads CASSIGQGLSYEQHF. The CDR3 nucleotides are TGTGCCAGTAGTATCGGACAGGGTCTCTCCTACGAGCAGCACTTC.

By share of the sample, this clonotype is medium-sized. The rearrangement uses TRBV6-5 and TRBJ2-7, with 8 bases that match TRBD2. Germline-derived CDR1 and CDR2 are MNHEY and SVGAGI. V lost 10 bases and J lost 3; bases outside the gene matches: 11. This CDR3 has 14 residues. The chain's CDR3 is CATSSGTSHYEQYF. The DNA of the CDR3 is TGTGCCACCTCGTCCGGGACTAGTCACTACGAGCAGTACTTC.